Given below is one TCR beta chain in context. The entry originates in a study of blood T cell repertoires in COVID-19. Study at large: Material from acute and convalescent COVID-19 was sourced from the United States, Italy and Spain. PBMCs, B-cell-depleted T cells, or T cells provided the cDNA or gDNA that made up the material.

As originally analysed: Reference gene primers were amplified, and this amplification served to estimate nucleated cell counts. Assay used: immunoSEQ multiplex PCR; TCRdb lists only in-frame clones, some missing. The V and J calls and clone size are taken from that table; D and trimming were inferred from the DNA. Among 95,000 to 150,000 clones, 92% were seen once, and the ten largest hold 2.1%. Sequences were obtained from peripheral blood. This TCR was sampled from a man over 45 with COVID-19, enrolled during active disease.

CDR3 loop: CASGRGTGETQYF. CDR3 in DNA: TGTGCCAGCGGACGGGGCACAGGGGAGACCCAGTACTTC. The chain uses TRBV7-3 and TRBJ2-5, with TRBD1 as a possible D gene (6 bases). The germline V gene encodes CDR1 SGHTA and CDR2 FQGTGA. CDR3 size: 13 residues. The ends were cut back, 8 bases at V and 5 bases at J, with 15 bases in the middle.